Presented here are 23 T cell receptor beta chains from one specimen sequenced in a study of blood T cell repertoires in COVID-19. Libraries were prepared by immunoSEQ multiplex PCR; TCRdb keeps only in-frame clonotypes and omits some of them. The sample lists about 200,000 clones, 90% occurring once. Sequencing input: PBMCs or T cells enriched from blood (not recorded which). All receptors derive from a man younger than 40 who had recovered from COVID-19.

J is TRBJ2-2 and V is TRBV5-1; 10 bases match TRBD2. The junction had 10 bases not matched to a gene; V was cut back by 4 bases and J by 4 bases. The germline gives CDR1 SGHRS, CDR2 YFSETQ. The CDR3 length is 17 residues. CDR3 sequence (DNA): TGCGCCAGCAGCGGAACCGGGACTAGCGCGACCACCGGGGAGCTGTTTTTT. Translating it yields CASSGTGTSATTGELFF.

The chain couples TRBV7-6 to TRBJ1-6; 8 positions agree with TRBD1. Germline values: CDR1 SGHVS, CDR2 FNYEAQ. V lost 5 bases and J lost 9; bases outside the gene matches: 3. This CDR3 region has 13 residues. The DNA for the CDR3 is TGTGCCAGCAGCCCGGACAGGGCTTCACCCCTCCACTTT. Translation gives CASSPDRASPLHF.

The J gene is TRBJ2-3, the V gene TRBV11-1; tentatively, D is TRBD2 (5 bases). Trimming stripped 1 base from V and 6 bases from J, with 17 bases between. This CDR3 has 16 amino acids. Per germline, CDR1 SGHAT and CDR2 FQDESV (reference sequence). The CDR3 region is CASSLVDSLLLDTQYF. The CDR3 DNA reads TGTGCCAGCAGCTTAGTGGACTCACTGCTGTTGGATACGCAGTATTTT. The full variable domain, its missing parts supplied by reference TRBV11-1 and TRBJ2-3, is EAEVAQSPRYKITEKSQAVAFWCDPISGHATLYWYRQILGQGPELLVQFQDESVVDDSQLPKDRFSAERLKGVDSTLKIQPAELGDSAMYLCASSLVDSLLLDTQYFGPGTRLTVL.

The chain uses TRBV9 and TRBJ2-7; 9 bases are shared with TRBD1. Germline CDR1 reads SGDLS; CDR2 reads YYNGEE. CDR3 length: 16 amino acids. Germline trimming cut 3 bases from V and 4 bases from J; bases unmatched to any gene: 11. In DNA form, the CDR3 reads TGTGCCAGCAGCGCACCCTCGGACAGGGGAGGTTACGAGCAGTACTTC. Translated: CASSAPSDRGGYEQYF.

This clone has only a few counts. The chain joins TRBV11-2 to TRBJ2-7; 11 nucleotides align to TRBD2. V was pared by 6 bases and J by 6 bases, with 13 bases of the junction left unmatched. The germline V gene encodes CDR1 SGHAT and CDR2 FQNNGV. The CDR3 covers 16 residues. CDR3 amino acids: CASRNTLAGGPREQYF. CDR3 nucleotides: TGTGCCAGCAGGAACACTTTAGCGGGGGGGCCGCGCGAGCAGTACTTC.

This chain links TRBV5-1 with TRBJ1-1; 9 nucleotides align to TRBD1. The CDR3 has 15 amino acids. V was pared by 0 bases and J by 4 bases, with 4 bases of the junction left unmatched. CDR1 is SGHRS, CDR2 YFSETQ, per germline. The CDR3 region is CASSLGGQGSTEAFF. The CDR3 region has the DNA TGCGCCAGCAGCTTGGGAGGACAGGGGAGCACTGAAGCTTTCTTT.

For the CDR3, the DNA is TGCGCCAGCAGCCGCGCGGGGGGTACAGATACGCAGTATTTT. It yields the protein CASSRAGGTDTQYF. The J gene is TRBJ2-3, the V gene TRBV4-1, with 8 bases identical to TRBD2. Germline CDR1 MGHRA, CDR2 YSYEKL. V lost 4 bases, J lost 3 bases, and 3 bases stayed unmatched. CDR3 length: 14 amino acids.

V gene TRBV12-3 or TRBV12-4 combines with J gene TRBJ2-7, with unresolved D. V lost 6 bases and J 2 bases, leaving 11 bases between the germline ends. This CDR3 is built from 13 residues. The CDR3 spells CASSRVTAYEQYF. The CDR3 nucleotides are TGTGCCAGCAGCCGCGTAACGGCCTACGAGCAGTACTTC.

This chain joins TRBV7-7 and TRBJ2-1, with 11 bases fitting TRBD2. The V gene's germline CDR1 is SSHAT and CDR2 FNYEAQ (reference sequence). The CDR3 length is 16 residues. Trimming cost V 2 bases and J 10 bases; bases outside gene matches: 10. The CDR3 is CASSLTLAGGLREQFF. In nucleotides, the CDR3 is TGTGCCAGCAGCTTAACCCTAGCGGGGGGTCTGAGGGAGCAGTTCTTC.

The V gene is TRBV5-6, the J gene TRBJ2-7, with a weak D call TRBD1 (7 bases). V gave up 4 bases and J gave up 5 bases, with 22 bases separating them. CDR1 is SGHDT and CDR2 is YYEEEE in the germline V gene. This CDR3 has 16 amino acids. CDR3 in DNA: TGTGCCAGCAGCACCCTTGTGGCGGCAGGGGGGAACGAGCAGTACTTC. This translates into CASSTLVAAGGNEQYF.

This clone was picked up a small number of times. V gene TRBV3-1 (or the pseudogene TRBV3-2) combines with J gene TRBJ2-3, with D possibly matching TRBD2 (5 bases). This CDR3 spans 18 amino acids. Trimming removed 1 base from V and 2 bases from J, with 19 bases in between. Germline V lookup: CDR1 LGHDT, CDR2 YNNKEL (reference sequence). CDR3 loop: CASSQGTRRAASTDTQYF. CDR3 nucleotide sequence: TGTGCCAGCAGCCAAGGGACCCGGCGGGCCGCATCCACAGATACGCAGTATTTT.

This rearrangement joins TRBV6-2 or TRBV6-3 to TRBJ2-1, with 8 bases lining up with TRBD2. CDR1 and CDR2 from the germline V gene are MNHEY and SVGEGT. The CDR3 sequence is 16 residues long. Losses at the gene ends were 0 bases for V and 6 bases for J; bases not matched to a gene: 7. CDR3 coding DNA: TGTGCCAGCAGTTACTCTCGGACCGGGAGGGTCAATGAGCAGTTCTTC. It encodes CASSYSRTGRVNEQFF.

In DNA, the CDR3 is TGTGCCAGCAGCCACCTGGACAGGTTCGAAGGCTACACCTTC. As protein: CASSHLDRFEGYTF. V and J are TRBV25-1 and TRBJ1-2; 7 bases map to TRBD1. Trimming cost V 6 bases and J 8 bases; bases outside gene matches: 12. CDR1 is MGHDK, CDR2 SYGVNS, per germline. CDR3 length: 14 amino acids.

V is TRBV30 and J is TRBJ1-5, with D tentatively TRBD1 (6 bases). This CDR3 has 13 residues. Germline values: CDR1 GTSNPN, CDR2 SVGIG (reference sequence). The V and J ends lost 4 bases and 7 bases respectively, with 14 bases between them. The CDR3 spells CAWNQGKLQPQHF. CDR3 DNA: TGTGCCTGGAACCAGGGGAAATTGCAGCCCCAGCATTTT.

The genes are TRBV2 and TRBJ1-4, with D possibly TRBD1 on 6 matching bases. Germline lookup yields CDR1 SNHLY and CDR2 FYNNEI. This CDR3 is 17 amino acids long. Trimming left V 3 bases short and J 7 bases short, with 21 bases between. The CDR3 here is CASSEPDRLAFREKLFF. CDR3 in DNA: TGTGCCAGCAGTGAGCCAGACAGGTTGGCCTTTCGTGAAAAACTGTTTTTT.

This chain links TRBV29-1 with TRBJ2-7, with 10 positions matching TRBD2. Germline CDR1 is SQVTM and CDR2 is ANQGSEA. The CDR3 has 15 residues. Germline trimming cut 1 base from V and 2 bases from J; bases unmatched to any gene: 5. This CDR3 reads CSVEAHSGRTYEQYF. In nucleotides, the CDR3 is TGCAGCGTTGAAGCGCATAGCGGGAGGACCTACGAGCAGTACTTC.

This sequence joins TRBV3-1 (or the pseudogene TRBV3-2) and TRBJ1-2; tentative D call: TRBD1 (6 bases). V lost 5 bases and J 0 bases, leaving 13 bases between the germline ends. This CDR3 contains 15 residues. From germline, CDR1 is LGHDT and CDR2 YNNKEL (reference sequence). The CDR3 protein is CASSETGTANYGYTF. The CDR3 nucleotides read TGTGCCAGCAGCGAAACAGGGACCGCTAACTATGGCTACACCTTC.

The chain carries TRBV10-2 and TRBJ1-2, with D maybe TRBD1 (5 bases). Germline V gene data show CDR1 as WSHSY and CDR2 as SAAADI. The CDR3 has 13 residues. V was clipped by 5 bases and J by 2 bases, with 9 bases between them. In DNA, the CDR3 is TGCGCCAGCAGTACGACAGTAAACTATGGCTACACCTTC. This sequence encodes CASSTTVNYGYTF.

The chain carries TRBV24-1 and TRBJ2-4, with D possibly TRBD2 on 7 matching bases. The CDR3 is 17 amino acids. V lost 3 bases and J 2 bases, leaving 16 bases between the germline ends. Per the germline V gene, CDR1 is KGHDR and CDR2 is SFDVKD. The CDR3 sequence: CATSDPSGEGTKNIQYF. The CDR3 nucleotides are TGTGCCACCAGTGATCCCTCAGGGGAGGGGACCAAAAACATTCAGTACTTC.

The V call is TRBV24-1, the J call TRBJ2-1; 7 nucleotides line up with TRBD1. The CDR3 loop spans 17 amino acids. Trimming took 0 bases from V and 5 from J; bases not matched to a gene: 9. Germline assignment: CDR1 KGHDR and CDR2 SFDVKD. The CDR3 spells CATSDLPTGTANNEQFF. The CDR3 DNA is TGTGCCACCAGTGATTTGCCCACAGGGACAGCGAACAATGAGCAGTTCTTC.

The genes are TRBV10-2 and TRBJ1-3; tentative D call: TRBD1 (5 bases). Germline CDR1 WSHSY, CDR2 SAAADI. The V and J ends lost 4 bases and 0 bases respectively, with 13 bases between them. This CDR3 is built from 16 residues. CDR3 amino acids: CASSGGLRGSGNTIYF. The CDR3 DNA sequence: TGCGCCAGCAGTGGCGGTCTTAGGGGCTCTGGAAACACCATATATTTT.

This chain joins TRBV3-1 (or the pseudogene TRBV3-2) and TRBJ1-5; D perhaps matches TRBD1 (6 bases). Germline lookup yields CDR1 LGHDT and CDR2 YNNKEL (reference sequence). Trimming removed 3 bases at V and 1 base at J, with 13 bases between. The CDR3 runs to 16 residues. The CDR3 region is CASSQTSGASNQPQHF. The CDR3 DNA reads as TGTGCCAGCAGCCAGACTTCAGGGGCAAGCAATCAGCCCCAGCATTTT.

The chain is built from TRBV15 and TRBJ1-2, with a weak D call TRBD1 (6 bases). The germline V and J ends were trimmed by 9 bases and 0 bases, with 11 bases remaining between them. CDR3 length equals 13 residues. Germline lookup yields CDR1 LNHNV and CDR2 YYDKDF (reference sequence). The CDR3 sequence is CATTGQANYGYTF. The CDR3 region has the DNA TGTGCCACGACAGGCCAAGCTAACTATGGCTACACCTTC. The complete variable domain, with remaining parts taken from reference TRBV15 and TRBJ1-2, reads DAMVIQNPRYQVTQFGKPVTLSCSQTLNHNVMYWYQQKSSQAPKLLFHYYDKDFNNEADTPDNFQSRRPNTSFCFLDIRSPGLGDTAMYLCATTGQANYGYTFGSGTRLTVV.